This passage covers 30 T cell receptor beta chains from one sample sequenced in a study of blood T cell repertoires in COVID-19. The data were produced by immunoSEQ multiplex PCR, yet TCRdb's version contains in-frame clones alone and is incomplete. The sample lists about 28,000 clones; more than 70% were seen once. Sequencing was performed on peripheral blood. Every receptor here comes from a boy between 2 and 10 years old with active or convalescent COVID-19.

CDR3 sequence: CASSSDRGVETQYF. CDR3 nucleotides: TGCGCCAGCAGCTCCGACAGGGGAGTAGAGACCCAGTACTTC. The chain has TRBV5-1 and TRBJ2-5, with TRBD1 matching over 8 bases. CDR3 size: 14 residues. CDR1 SGHRS and CDR2 YFSETQ come from the germline V gene. V dropped 3 bases and J dropped 4; count of bases not matched to a gene: 5.

The chain has TRBV28 and TRBJ1-1; tentatively, D is TRBD1 (6 bases). Germline-derived CDR1 and CDR2 are MDHEN and SYDVKM. V was cut by 6 bases and J by 0 bases, with 35 bases left in between. The CDR3 consists of 22 residues. The CDR3 bases are TGTGCCAGCAGCCATAACTACAGGGTGTCCCTCTCGGGATCCGAAATGAACACTGAAGCTTTCTTT. Amino acids: CASSHNYRVSLSGSEMNTEAFF. The full variable domain, completed using reference TRBV28 and TRBJ1-1, is DVKVTQSSRYLVKRTGEKVFLECVQDMDHENMFWYRQDPGLGLRLIYFSYDVKMKEKGDIPEGYSVSREKKERFSLILESASTNQTSMYLCASSHNYRVSLSGSEMNTEAFFGQGTRLTVV.

This clone appeared a few times. The rearrangement joins TRBV3-1 (or the pseudogene TRBV3-2) to TRBJ2-1, with 8 bases fitting TRBD2. The germline V gene has CDR1 LGHDT and CDR2 YNNKEL (reference sequence). The CDR3 runs to 14 residues. Trimming took 8 bases from V and 10 from J; bases not matched to a gene: 13. This chain's CDR3 is CASSRAGASNEQFF. The CDR3 nucleotides are TGTGCCAGCTCGAGAGCGGGAGCATCAAACGAGCAGTTCTTC.

V and J are TRBV29-1 and TRBJ2-3, with D possibly matching TRBD2 (5 bases). The CDR3 is 15 residues long. Per the germline V gene, CDR1 is SQVTM and CDR2 is ANQGSEA. Trimming cost V 3 bases and J 1 base, with 14 bases left between them. The CDR3 protein is CSVDEGSGRTDTQYF. Written as DNA, the CDR3 is TGCAGCGTTGACGAGGGAAGTGGTCGCACAGATACGCAGTATTTT.

The J gene is TRBJ2-7, the V gene TRBV9; TRBD1 matches at 7 bases. CDR3 size: 13 residues. Germline CDR1 reads SGDLS; CDR2 reads YYNGEE. After removal of 8 bases from V and 2 bases from J, the junction contained 7 bases not matched to a gene. The chain's CDR3 is CASYTGDPYEQYF. DNA for the CDR3: TGTGCCAGTTATACAGGGGATCCCTACGAGCAGTACTTC.

Here the CDR3 reads CASSIGRLGSYEQYF. The DNA for the CDR3 is TGTGCCAGTAGTATCGGCAGGCTAGGGAGTTACGAGCAGTACTTC. The chain uses TRBV19 and TRBJ2-7; TRBD2 might be the D (5 bases). V lost 3 bases to trimming and J lost 4 bases, with 16 bases between them. The germline V gene has CDR1 LNHDA and CDR2 SQIVND (reference sequence). This CDR3 is built from 15 residues.

The chain carries TRBV29-1 and TRBJ1-1; 8 bases align to TRBD1. The CDR3 totals 13 residues. Germline lookup yields CDR1 SQVTM and CDR2 ANQGSEA. V shed 4 bases and J 8 bases; nucleotides not matched to a gene: 9. The CDR3 nucleotides are TGCAGCGTTGTGAGGACAGGGAGGGGGGAAGCTTTCTTT. It specifies CSVVRTGRGEAFF.

The rearrangement uses TRBV10-1 and TRBJ1-1; no clear D gene. V gave up 0 bases and J gave up 5 bases, with 10 bases separating them. The CDR3 runs to 14 residues. Germline lookup yields CDR1 WNHNN and CDR2 SYGVQD (reference sequence). CDR3 region: CASSESSRSTEAFF. DNA of the CDR3: TGCGCCAGCAGTGAGTCGTCGAGGAGTACTGAAGCTTTCTTT.

The chain carries TRBV5-5 and TRBJ2-7; maybe TRBD1 (6 bases). Trimming pared 1 base from V and 5 bases from J, leaving 7 bases between. The V gene's germline CDR1 is SGHKS and CDR2 YYEKEE (reference sequence). There are 12 residues in the CDR3. This chain's CDR3 is CASSLTGNEQYF. The CDR3 DNA sequence: TGTGCCAGCAGCTTGACAGGGAACGAGCAGTACTTC.

This chain uses TRBV18 with TRBJ1-1; D remains ambiguous. Trimming removed 3 bases from V and 1 base from J, with 9 bases in between. The CDR3 runs 14 residues. Germline V lookup: CDR1 KGHSH, CDR2 LQKENI. CDR3 sequence: CASSPAGRNTEAFF. The CDR3 DNA reads TGTGCCAGCTCACCGGCCGGGAGGAACACTGAAGCTTTCTTT.

This clone showed up just once. This chain links TRBV10-3 with TRBJ2-3; possibly TRBD2 for D (6 bases). Trimming took off 3 bases at V and 5 bases at J, with 18 bases between the two ends. The length of the CDR3 is 16 residues. CDR1 ENHRY and CDR2 SYGVKD come from the germline V gene. DNA for the CDR3: TGTGCCATCAGTGAAAACCCTGGCGGGGTAGAAGATACGCAGTATTTT. It is translated as CAISENPGGVEDTQYF.

The chain carries TRBV19 and TRBJ1-1, with TRBD1 matching over 9 bases. Germline assignment: CDR1 LNHDA and CDR2 SQIVND (reference sequence). The CDR3 extends over 15 amino acids. After removal of 7 bases from V and 0 bases from J, the junction contained 6 bases not matched to a gene. CDR3 protein: CASIVTGGMNTEAFF. The DNA of the CDR3 is TGTGCCAGTATAGTGACAGGGGGTATGAACACTGAAGCTTTCTTT.

The rearrangement uses TRBV25-1 and TRBJ2-5, with 10 bases aligning to TRBD2. The CDR3 runs 16 residues. With V trimmed by 3 bases and J by 5 bases, 9 bases remained unmatched. Germline V gene lookup returns CDR1 MGHDK and CDR2 SYGVNS. Here the CDR3 DNA reads TGTGCCAGCAGTGATTCCGGGACTAGCGCGAGCGAGACCCAGTACTTC. This translates into CASSDSGTSASETQYF.

The V call is TRBV5-5, the J call TRBJ2-5; TRBD1 matches at 7 bases. The V gene's germline CDR1 is SGHKS and CDR2 YYEKEE (reference sequence). The CDR3 spans 15 residues. V lost 5 bases to trimming and J lost 1 base; unmatched junction nucleotides: 8. The CDR3 DNA follows: TGTGCCAGCAGGCAGAATTCAGGGGGCCAAGAGACCCAGTACTTC. This codes for CASRQNSGGQETQYF. Filled out from reference TRBV5-5 and TRBJ2-5, the complete variable domain reads DAGVTQSPTHLIKTRGQQVTLRCSPISGHKSVSWYQQVLGQGPQFIFQYYEKEERGRGNFPDRFSARQFPNYSSELNVNALLLGDSALYLCASRQNSGGQETQYFGPGTRLLVL.

The chain couples TRBV6-5 to TRBJ1-3; a possible D gene is TRBD1 (6 bases). Deletions cut 0 bases from V and 0 bases from J, with 9 bases between. The CDR3 spans 16 residues. CDR1 is MNHEY and CDR2 is SVGAGI in the germline V gene. CDR3 in DNA: TGTGCCAGCAGTTACTCACAGGGCCCCTCTGGAAACACCATATATTTT. Protein: CASSYSQGPSGNTIYF.

The sample holds one count of this clone. This rearrangement joins TRBV7-2 to TRBJ2-1; 7 nucleotides line up with TRBD2. V lost 4 bases and J lost 8; bases outside the gene matches: 2. Looked up from germline, CDR1 is SGHTA and CDR2 is FQGNSA. The length of the CDR3 is 12 residues. CDR3 region: CASSSGGYEQFF. In DNA form, the CDR3 reads TGTGCCAGCAGCTCGGGGGGATATGAGCAGTTCTTC.

The rearrangement joins TRBV7-2 to TRBJ1-1, with 7 bases lining up with TRBD1. With V trimmed by 0 bases and J by 5 bases, 9 bases remained unmatched. Germline V gene sequence: CDR1 SGHTA, CDR2 FQGNSA. CDR3 length: 16 amino acids. The CDR3 bases are TGTGCCAGCAGCTTAGCTCGGACAGGAGGGACGACTGAAGCTTTCTTT. Amino acid sequence: CASSLARTGGTTEAFF.

The V gene is TRBV7-2, the J gene TRBJ1-6; 7 bases match TRBD1. Per the germline V gene, CDR1 is SGHTA and CDR2 is FQGNSA. The ends lost 5 bases at V and 9 bases at J; junction bases unmatched: 7. This CDR3 region has 14 residues. CDR3 nucleotide sequence: TGTGCCAGCAGCGCTTCAGGGGGAAGTTCACCCCTCCACTTT. Translated: CASSASGGSSPLHF.

The rearrangement uses TRBV6-2 or TRBV6-3 and TRBJ2-2; the match to TRBD2 covers 10 bases. Germline V gene sequence: CDR1 MNHEY, CDR2 SVGEGT. This CDR3 has 16 residues. V lost 6 bases to trimming and J lost 13 bases; unmatched junction nucleotides: 17. CDR3 loop: CASSQVELAGRRGLFF. CDR3 DNA: TGTGCCAGCAGCCAGGTTGAACTAGCGGGACGGAGGGGGCTGTTTTTT.

The CDR3 DNA is TGTGCCAGCAGCCTTGGTGCAGGGCAGTACGAGCAGTACTTC. This codes for CASSLGAGQYEQYF. This rearrangement joins TRBV3-1 (or the pseudogene TRBV3-2) to TRBJ2-7, with D possibly TRBD1 on 5 matching bases. CDR1 LGHDT and CDR2 YNNKEL come from the germline V gene (reference sequence). CDR3 length: 14 residues. Trimming removed 4 bases at V and 4 bases at J, with 14 bases between.

V gene TRBV5-1 combines with J gene TRBJ1-1; possibly TRBD1 for D (6 bases). The CDR3 is made up of 18 amino acids. CDR1 is SGHRS and CDR2 is YFSETQ in the germline V gene. Between the trimmed V and J ends, which lost 1 base and 3 bases, there was a span of 22 bases. In DNA form, the CDR3 reads TGCGCCAGCAGCTTGCTCTCCGGGGAGGGGGAAGCGTACACTGAAGCTTTCTTT. Residues: CASSLLSGEGEAYTEAFF.

This clone was observed at least ten times. The V gene is TRBV7-9, the J gene TRBJ1-2; 7 bases are shared with TRBD1. The CDR3 has 17 residues. CDR1 and CDR2 from the germline V gene are SEHNR and FQNEAQ (reference sequence). V lost 5 bases to trimming and J lost 0 bases; unmatched junction nucleotides: 12. DNA of the CDR3: TGTGCCAGCAGCCCTAAGGGGGCGTTTGGAGCTAACTATGGCTACACCTTC. Protein sequence: CASSPKGAFGANYGYTF. The full variable domain, in which reference TRBV7-9 and TRBJ1-2 provide the parts outside the CDR3, is DTGVSQNPRHKITKRGQNVTFRCDPISEHNRLYWYRQTLGQGPEFLTYFQNEAQLEKSRLLSDRFSAERPKGSFSTLEIQRTEQGDSAMYLCASSPKGAFGANYGYTFGSGTRLTVV.

The chain couples TRBV14 to TRBJ2-5; D perhaps matches TRBD2 (5 bases). Germline-derived CDR1 and CDR2 are SGHDN and FVKESK. The CDR3 consists of 15 residues. V lost 4 bases and J lost 2, with 14 bases in between. The CDR3 loop is CASSREPGIQETQYF. The CDR3 bases are TGTGCCAGCAGCCGAGAGCCGGGGATTCAAGAGACCCAGTACTTC.

The genes are TRBV4-1 and TRBJ1-1, with 10 bases that match TRBD1. CDR3 length: 15 amino acids. Germline CDR1 and CDR2: MGHRA and YSYEKL. The J segment lost 5 bases and the V segment lost 2 bases, leaving 5 bases of the junction unmatched. DNA for the CDR3: TGCGCCAGCAGCCAAACAAGACAGGGGGCTACTGAAGCTTTCTTT. Amino acids: CASSQTRQGATEAFF.

The chain uses TRBV7-2 and TRBJ2-2; no clear D. The CDR3 is 15 residues long. The V end was cut by 1 base, the J end by 0 bases, with 6 bases between. CDR1 is SGHTA and CDR2 is FQGNSA in the germline V gene. The CDR3 DNA reads TGTGCCAGCAGCTTAGGCGGTACGAACACCGGGGAGCTGTTTTTT. It encodes CASSLGGTNTGELFF.

This clone appeared a single time. The rearrangement joins TRBV19 to TRBJ2-7; 9 bases line up with TRBD1. This CDR3 has 15 residues. CDR1 LNHDA and CDR2 SQIVND come from the germline V gene (reference sequence). Trimming at V came to 5 bases and at J to 3 bases, leaving 8 bases not matched to a gene. CDR3 nucleotide sequence: TGTGCCAGTAGTGCTGGGACAGGGCCCCGCTACGAGCAGTACTTC. It specifies CASSAGTGPRYEQYF. The full variable domain, its missing parts supplied by reference TRBV19 and TRBJ2-7, is DGGITQSPKYLFRKEGQNVTLSCEQNLNHDAMYWYRQDPGQGLRLIYYSQIVNDFQKGDIAEGYSVSREKKESFPLTVTSAQKNPTAFYLCASSAGTGPRYEQYFGPGTRLTVT.

This clone has just a few counts. CDR3 sequence: CATDYMNTEAFF. CDR3 coding DNA: TGTGCCACCGACTACATGAACACTGAAGCTTTCTTT. The gene calls are TRBV6-5 and TRBJ1-1; D remains unclear. Germline loops: CDR1 MNHEY, CDR2 SVGAGI. This CDR3 comprises 12 residues. V dropped 10 bases and J dropped 0 bases, with 9 bases sitting between them.

The chain carries TRBV6-5 and TRBJ1-2; TRBD1 agrees at 10 bases. The germline gives CDR1 MNHEY, CDR2 SVGAGI. The CDR3 spans 13 residues. With V trimmed by 8 bases and J by 6 bases, 6 bases remained unmatched. The CDR3 loop is CASVRQGADGYTF. In DNA form, the CDR3 reads TGTGCCAGCGTGAGACAGGGGGCAGATGGCTACACCTTC.

The chain uses TRBV5-5 and TRBJ2-1; 12 bases are shared with TRBD2. Germline V lookup: CDR1 SGHKS, CDR2 YYEKEE (reference sequence). The CDR3 runs 15 residues. Germline trimming cut 0 bases from V and 9 bases from J; bases unmatched to any gene: 4. The DNA for the CDR3 is TGTGCCAGCAGCTTGGGGCTAGCGGGAGGGCGTGAGCAGTTCTTC. Residues: CASSLGLAGGREQFF.

The chain carries TRBV5-1 and TRBJ2-5, with 12 bases that match TRBD2. This CDR3 comprises 16 residues. Germline values: CDR1 SGHRS, CDR2 YFSETQ. The trim removed 0 bases at V and 5 bases at J, leaving 5 bases unmatched. The CDR3 protein is CASSLGTSGGRETQYF. CDR3 in DNA: TGCGCCAGCAGCTTGGGAACTAGCGGGGGGCGGGAGACCCAGTACTTC.